By share, the clone carrying this T cell receptor (beta chain) ranks as medium-sized (0.01 to 0.1%). Every patient underwent thyroid surgery untreated. The germline V gene has CDR1 KGHDR and CDR2 SFDVKD. This CDR3 is 17 amino acids long. Trimming removed 3 bases from V and 5 bases from J; junction bases left unmatched: 9. Authors' data handling: A papillary thyroid cancer distant-metastasis classifier was built from CDR3 differences across clinicopathological groups. TCRdb redid the clone calls on the PCR reads using MiXCR. TCRdb's processing, not the authors', yielded these V and J calls. The sample shows over 30,000 clones, roughly 22% of them seen only once. The data were taken from a study of metastatic and nonmetastatic thyroid tumors.

What was sequenced was tumor tissue. This TCR was sampled from a male donor with papillary thyroid cancer or a benign thyroid nodule (not recorded which). Some clones in this sample may be carry-over from other donors' samples. This chain joins TRBV24-1 and TRBJ2-7; 13 bases are a match to TRBD2. CDR3 sequence: CATSDTGTSGITNEQYF. CDR3 sequence (DNA): TGTGCCACCAGTGATACAGGGACTAGCGGGATAACTAACGAGCAGTACTTC.